The clone carrying this TCR beta chain has a single count. Clones were sequenced by immunoSEQ multiplex PCR, and TCRdb holds only the in-frame ones, with some missing. The repertoire has over 60,000 clones, 80% to 95% of them found once; the top ten carry roughly 6.7%. These data originate in a study of graft-versus-host responses after intestinal transplantation. The CDR3 covers 14 residues. V was shortened by 4 bases and J by 4 bases, with 13 bases between the two germline ends. Per germline, CDR1 SGHTA and CDR2 FQGTGA. This clonotype originated in a human patient who received an intestinal transplant, so some T cells may come from the graft donor. Material: bone marrow, obtained approximately 740 days after intestinal transplantation. The gene calls are TRBV7-3 and TRBJ1-1; D remains ambiguous. The CDR3 bases are TGTGCCAGCAGCTCGAGTGGAGGGAGCACTGAAGCTTTCTTT. This gives the protein CASSSSGGSTEAFF.